This T cell receptor beta chain was obtained from a study of blood T cell repertoires in COVID-19. CDR3 length: 16 amino acids. The V end lost 2 bases, the J end lost 9 bases, and 17 bases lay between the germline ends. Germline loops: CDR1 MNHEY, CDR2 SMNVEV (reference sequence). Sequenced by immunoSEQ multiplex PCR; TCRdb stores in-frame clones only, minus some. The sample contains about 210,000 clones, approximately 85% of which appear only once. Input material: peripheral blood. The chain joins TRBV27 to TRBJ1-6, with D possibly being TRBD1 (5 bases). This TCR was recovered from a woman in her forties or fifties with active or convalescent COVID-19. The CDR3 spells CASSLRGSYLGSPLHF. CDR3 DNA sequence: TGTGCCAGCAGTTTACGGGGGTCGTATCTTGGTTCACCCCTCCACTTT.